Sequencing of this T cell receptor beta chain was carried out in a study of cytomegalovirus exposure and HLA in healthy donors. The V gene's germline CDR1 is SGHNT and CDR2 YENEEA. After removal of 4 bases from V and 3 bases from J, the junction contained 5 bases not matched to a gene. CDR3 size: 16 residues. Whole-study results and caveats: In a later analysis, a genetic analysis reported fewer productive-TCR N-insertions in an Asian-associated ancestry cluster than the cohort average.

The donors (healthy individuals) were bone marrow donors. For this clone: Its antigen is still unknown.

The PCR was carried out with 60 Vbeta primers and 13 Jbeta primers. Original analysis: Unique TCR beta chains numbered around 75 million in a later analysis, with about 9.9 million shared. Sequencing used immunoSEQ multiplex PCR; TCRdb keeps in-frame clones, though not all of them. V and J calls plus clone size are reproduced from that table; the DNA served to infer D and trimming. This sample has 90,000 to 150,000 clones; approximately 80% occur once, and the top ten carry around 1.5%. The sample was PBMCs. The clonotype was recovered from a woman aged 18-29 years in good health and CMV-seronegative. J is TRBJ2-5 and V is TRBV11-3; TRBD2 matches at 13 bases. The CDR3 DNA is TGTGCCAGCAGCTCGGGACTAGCGGGACTCAAAGAGACCCAGTACTTC. Residues: CASSSGLAGLKETQYF.